Listed below are T cell receptor beta chains from one sample, sequenced in a study of shared T cell receptors in the human thymus. Generated by immunoSEQ multiplex PCR, the TCRdb table keeps only in-frame clones and is missing some. This sample has 500,000 to 550,000 clones, with more than 75% found just once. Another study also made use of these data, one on human thymus T cells.

The sample was thymocytes. Receptors originate from a boy in the first two years of life with a congenital heart defect. The CDR3 runs from the conserved cysteine through the conserved F or W. The order of the fields is J gene, clone size, CDR3 length, V gene, D gene, CDR3 protein, CDR3 DNA. The D gene is left open where the match is weak. Clone sizes are given selectively: once, few, many, or a class where the clone is expanded.

j_call: TRBJ2-7; clone_size: few; cdr3_length: 13; v_call: TRBV28; d_call: NA; cdr3_aa: CASSPPVEAEQYF; cdr3_nt: TGTGCCAGCAGCCCCCCAGTCGAGGCCGAGCAGTACTTC
j_call: TRBJ2-7; clone_size: NA; cdr3_length: 15; v_call: TRBV10-3; d_call: TRBD1; cdr3_aa: CAISEGTGSSYEQYF; cdr3_nt: TGTGCCATCAGTGAAGGGACAGGGAGCTCCTACGAGCAGTACTTC
j_call: TRBJ2-7; clone_size: NA; cdr3_length: 17; v_call: TRBV21-1; d_call: NA; cdr3_aa: CASSNPPTEGESYEQYF; cdr3_nt: TGTGCCAGCAGCAACCCCCCCACAGAGGGCGAATCCTACGAGCAGTACTTC
j_call: TRBJ2-5; clone_size: NA; cdr3_length: 15; v_call: TRBV7-2; d_call: NA; cdr3_aa: CASSGWGGEQETQYF; cdr3_nt: TGTGCCAGCAGCGGCTGGGGCGGGGAACAAGAGACCCAGTACTTC
j_call: TRBJ2-1; clone_size: NA; cdr3_length: 15; v_call: TRBV6-1; d_call: TRBD2; cdr3_aa: CASIPVAGVYNEQFF; cdr3_nt: TGTGCCAGTATCCCAGTAGCGGGAGTTTACAATGAGCAGTTCTTC
j_call: TRBJ2-7; clone_size: NA; cdr3_length: 15; v_call: TRBV5-1; d_call: TRBD1; cdr3_aa: CASSLVWTGGGEQYF; cdr3_nt: TGCGCCAGCAGCTTGGTGTGGACAGGGGGCGGCGAGCAGTACTTC
j_call: TRBJ2-7; clone_size: NA; cdr3_length: 17; v_call: TRBV14; d_call: TRBD1; cdr3_aa: CASSQSVRDRGPHEQYF; cdr3_nt: TGTGCCAGCAGCCAATCCGTCCGGGACAGGGGTCCACACGAGCAGTACTTC
j_call: TRBJ2-3; clone_size: NA; cdr3_length: 16; v_call: TRBV5-1; d_call: NA; cdr3_aa: CASSLEMQPRADTQYF; cdr3_nt: TGCGCCAGCAGCTTGGAAATGCAGCCCAGGGCAGATACGCAGTATTTT
j_call: TRBJ1-1; clone_size: NA; cdr3_length: 14; v_call: TRBV5-6; d_call: NA; cdr3_aa: CASSLDRRNTEAFF; cdr3_nt: TGTGCCAGCAGCTTGGACAGGCGGAACACTGAAGCTTTCTTT
j_call: TRBJ1-1; clone_size: few; cdr3_length: 17; v_call: TRBV4-1; d_call: NA; cdr3_aa: CASSRRGGEGEEAEAFF; cdr3_nt: TGCGCCAGCAGCCGCCGGGGGGGGGAAGGGGAGGAGGCTGAAGCTTTCTTT
j_call: TRBJ1-1; clone_size: NA; cdr3_length: 13; v_call: TRBV6-6; d_call: TRBD1; cdr3_aa: CASSLGQGQEAFF; cdr3_nt: TGTGCCAGCAGTCTCGGACAGGGGCAAGAAGCTTTCTTT
j_call: TRBJ1-2; clone_size: NA; cdr3_length: 16; v_call: TRBV30; d_call: TRBD1; cdr3_aa: CAWSVSGTGRKNGYTF; cdr3_nt: TGTGCCTGGAGTGTATCGGGGACAGGACGAAAGAATGGCTACACCTTC
j_call: TRBJ2-1; clone_size: once; cdr3_length: 18; v_call: TRBV4-3; d_call: TRBD2; cdr3_aa: CASSPKICGASGGNEQFF; cdr3_nt: TGCGCCAGCAGCCCAAAGATTTGCGGGGCTAGCGGGGGGAATGAGCAGTTCTTC
j_call: TRBJ2-2; clone_size: NA; cdr3_length: 16; v_call: TRBV7-2; d_call: TRBD2; cdr3_aa: CASSSTGTSASGELFF; cdr3_nt: TGTGCCAGCAGTTCTACCGGGACTAGCGCGTCCGGGGAGCTGTTTTTT
j_call: TRBJ2-7; clone_size: NA; cdr3_length: 15; v_call: TRBV28; d_call: TRBD1; cdr3_aa: CASSRDVRQGYEQYF; cdr3_nt: TGTGCCAGCAGTCGGGACGTTAGACAGGGCTACGAGCAGTACTTC
j_call: TRBJ2-5; clone_size: NA; cdr3_length: 14; v_call: TRBV5-1; d_call: TRBD1; cdr3_aa: CASSSQGAQETQYF; cdr3_nt: TGCGCCAGCAGCTCACAGGGGGCCCAAGAGACCCAGTACTTC
j_call: TRBJ1-5; clone_size: NA; cdr3_length: 14; v_call: TRBV14; d_call: NA; cdr3_aa: CASSKQGPNQPQHF; cdr3_nt: TGTGCCAGCAGCAAACAGGGCCCTAATCAGCCCCAGCATTTT
j_call: TRBJ1-2; clone_size: NA; cdr3_length: 14; v_call: TRBV4-2; d_call: NA; cdr3_aa: CASSQSGSSYGYTF; cdr3_nt: TGTGCCAGCAGCCAGAGCGGGTCGTCCTATGGCTACACCTTC
j_call: TRBJ2-7; clone_size: NA; cdr3_length: 17; v_call: TRBV10-1; d_call: TRBD2; cdr3_aa: CASSESGREGQLNEQYF; cdr3_nt: TGCGCCAGCAGTGAGTCGGGGCGGGAGGGCCAGTTGAACGAGCAGTACTTC
j_call: TRBJ2-1; clone_size: NA; cdr3_length: 17; v_call: TRBV15; d_call: NA; cdr3_aa: CATSRDSAGRLYNEQFF; cdr3_nt: TGTGCCACCAGCAGAGATTCGGCGGGCCGACTCTACAATGAGCAGTTCTTC